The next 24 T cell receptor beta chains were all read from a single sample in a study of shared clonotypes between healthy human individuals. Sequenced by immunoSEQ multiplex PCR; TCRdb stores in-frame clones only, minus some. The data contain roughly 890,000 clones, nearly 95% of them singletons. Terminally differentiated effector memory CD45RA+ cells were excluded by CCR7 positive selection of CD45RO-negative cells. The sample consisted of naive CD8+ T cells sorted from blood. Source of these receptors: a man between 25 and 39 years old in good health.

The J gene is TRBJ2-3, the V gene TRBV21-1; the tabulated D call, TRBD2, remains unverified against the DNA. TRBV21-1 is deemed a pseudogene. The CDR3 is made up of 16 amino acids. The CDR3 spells CASSTRRVRFRDTQYF. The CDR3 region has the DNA TGTGCCAGCAGCACTAGGAGGGTGAGGTTTCGAGATACGCAGTATTTT.

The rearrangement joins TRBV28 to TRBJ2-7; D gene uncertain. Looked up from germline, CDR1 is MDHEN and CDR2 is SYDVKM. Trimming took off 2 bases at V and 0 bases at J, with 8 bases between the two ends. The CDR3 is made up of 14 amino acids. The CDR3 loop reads CASSLTPGSYEQYF. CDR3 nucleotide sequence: TGTGCCAGCAGTTTAACCCCCGGCTCCTACGAGCAGTACTTC.

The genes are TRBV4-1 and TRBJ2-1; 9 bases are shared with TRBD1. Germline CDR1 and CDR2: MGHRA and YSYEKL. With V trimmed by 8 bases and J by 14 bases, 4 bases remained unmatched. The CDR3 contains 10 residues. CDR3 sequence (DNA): TGCGCCAGCGGGGACAGGGAAAAGTTCTTC. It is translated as CASGDREKFF.

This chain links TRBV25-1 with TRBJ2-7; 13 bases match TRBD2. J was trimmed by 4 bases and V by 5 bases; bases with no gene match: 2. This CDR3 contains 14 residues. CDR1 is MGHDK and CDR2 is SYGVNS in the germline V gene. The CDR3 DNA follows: TGTGCCAGCAGTTCACTAGCGGGAGGGTACGAGCAGTACTTC. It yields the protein CASSSLAGGYEQYF.

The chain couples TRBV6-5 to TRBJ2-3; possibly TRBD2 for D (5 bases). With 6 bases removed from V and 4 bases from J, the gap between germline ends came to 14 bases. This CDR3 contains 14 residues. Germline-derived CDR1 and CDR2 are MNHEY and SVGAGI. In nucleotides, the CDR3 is TGTGCCAGCAGCCCGACGGGGTCAGCAGATACGCAGTATTTT. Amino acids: CASSPTGSADTQYF.

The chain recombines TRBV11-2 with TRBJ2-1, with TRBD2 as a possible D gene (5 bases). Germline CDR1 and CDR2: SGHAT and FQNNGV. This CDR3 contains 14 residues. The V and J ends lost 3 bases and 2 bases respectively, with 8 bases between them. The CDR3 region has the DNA TGTGCCAGCAGCTTGCGGGCAACCTACAATGAGCAGTTCTTC. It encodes CASSLRATYNEQFF. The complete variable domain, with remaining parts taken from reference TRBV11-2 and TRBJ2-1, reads EAGVAQSPRYKIIEKRQSVAFWCNPISGHATLYWYQQILGQGPKLLIQFQNNGVVDDSQLPKDRFSAERLKGVDSTLKIQPAKLEDSAVYLCASSLRATYNEQFFGPGTRLTVL.

CDR3: CASSLSGLGRTGELFF. The CDR3 DNA is TGCGCCAGCAGCCTCTCGGGACTGGGGAGGACCGGGGAGCTGTTTTTT. This rearrangement joins TRBV4-1 to TRBJ2-2; perhaps TRBD2 as D (6 bases). Germline CDR1 is MGHRA and CDR2 is YSYEKL. V shed 4 bases and J shed 5 bases, with 17 bases lying between them. This CDR3 region has 16 residues.

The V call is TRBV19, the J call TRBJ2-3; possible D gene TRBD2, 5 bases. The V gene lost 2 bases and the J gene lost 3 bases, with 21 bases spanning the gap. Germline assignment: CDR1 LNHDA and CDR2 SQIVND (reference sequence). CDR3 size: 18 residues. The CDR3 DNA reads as TGTGCCAGTAGTATATCGGGCGTGGTTAGGTCGGGGACAGATACGCAGTATTTT. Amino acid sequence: CASSISGVVRSGTDTQYF. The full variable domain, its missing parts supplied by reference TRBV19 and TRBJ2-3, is DGGITQSPKYLFRKEGQNVTLSCEQNLNHDAMYWYRQDPGQGLRLIYYSQIVNDFQKGDIAEGYSVSREKKESFPLTVTSAQKNPTAFYLCASSISGVVRSGTDTQYFGPGTRLTVL.

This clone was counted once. Written as DNA, the CDR3 is TGTGCCAGCAGCTACGGTGGCGGCGTGGGGGCCGCGTGGACCGGGGAGCTGTTTTTT. Translating gives CASSYGGGVGAAWTGELFF. V usage is TRBV7-9 and J usage is TRBJ2-2, with a possible D match to TRBD1 (6 bases). Germline V gives CDR1 SEHNR, CDR2 FQNEAQ (reference sequence). The CDR3 runs to 19 residues. V was pared by 4 bases and J by 5 bases, with 26 bases between.

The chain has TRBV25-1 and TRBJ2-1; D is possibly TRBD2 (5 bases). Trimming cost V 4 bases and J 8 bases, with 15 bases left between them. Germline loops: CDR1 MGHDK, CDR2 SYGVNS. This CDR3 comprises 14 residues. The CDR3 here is CASSGRSGSYEQFF. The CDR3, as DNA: TGTGCCAGCAGTGGGAGGTCGGGAAGTTATGAGCAGTTCTTC.

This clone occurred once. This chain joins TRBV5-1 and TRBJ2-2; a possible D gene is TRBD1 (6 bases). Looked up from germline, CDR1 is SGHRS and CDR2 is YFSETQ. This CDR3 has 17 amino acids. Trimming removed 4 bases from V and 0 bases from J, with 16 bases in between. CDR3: CASSPIGTPTNTGELFF. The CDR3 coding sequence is TGCGCCAGCAGCCCTATAGGGACACCGACGAACACCGGGGAGCTGTTTTTT.

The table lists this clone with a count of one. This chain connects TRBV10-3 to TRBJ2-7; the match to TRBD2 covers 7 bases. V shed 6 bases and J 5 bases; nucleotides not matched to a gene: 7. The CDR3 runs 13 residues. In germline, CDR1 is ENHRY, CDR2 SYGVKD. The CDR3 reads CAIRDGGSNEQYF. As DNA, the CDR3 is TGTGCCATCAGGGACGGGGGGTCCAACGAGCAGTACTTC.

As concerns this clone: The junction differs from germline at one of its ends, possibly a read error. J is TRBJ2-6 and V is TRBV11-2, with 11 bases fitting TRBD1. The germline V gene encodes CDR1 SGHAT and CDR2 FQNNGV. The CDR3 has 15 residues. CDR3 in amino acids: CASSPPGQGGSVPTF. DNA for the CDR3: TGTGCCAGCAGTCCACCGGGACAGGGGGGCTCCGTCCCGACTTTC.

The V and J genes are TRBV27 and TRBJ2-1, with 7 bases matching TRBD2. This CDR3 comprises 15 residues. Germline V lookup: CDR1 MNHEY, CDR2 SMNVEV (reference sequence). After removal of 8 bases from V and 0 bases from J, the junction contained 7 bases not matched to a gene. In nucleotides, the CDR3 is TGTGCCAGCCGTTACGGGGGGAGCTCCTACAATGAGCAGTTCTTC. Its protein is CASRYGGSSYNEQFF.

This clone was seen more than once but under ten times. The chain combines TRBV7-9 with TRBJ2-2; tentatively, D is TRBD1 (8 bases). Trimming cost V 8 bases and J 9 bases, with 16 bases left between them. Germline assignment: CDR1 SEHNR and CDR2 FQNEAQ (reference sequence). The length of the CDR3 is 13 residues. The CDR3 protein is CASGTGGAWELFF. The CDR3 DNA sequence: TGTGCCAGCGGCACAGGGGGGGCCTGGGAGCTGTTTTTT.

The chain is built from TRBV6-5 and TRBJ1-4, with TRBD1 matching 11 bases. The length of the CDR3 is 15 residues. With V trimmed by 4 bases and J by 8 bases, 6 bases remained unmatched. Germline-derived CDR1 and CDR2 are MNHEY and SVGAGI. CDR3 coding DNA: TGTGCCAGCAGTTCCGGGACAGGGGGAAGGGAAAAACTGTTTTTT. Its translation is CASSSGTGGREKLFF.

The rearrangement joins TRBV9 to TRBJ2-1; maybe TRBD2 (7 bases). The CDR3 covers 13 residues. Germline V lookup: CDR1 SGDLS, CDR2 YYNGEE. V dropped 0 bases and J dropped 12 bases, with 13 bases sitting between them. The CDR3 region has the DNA TGTGCCAGCAGCGTAGAGGGGGAGGGTGCGCAGTTCTTC. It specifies CASSVEGEGAQFF.

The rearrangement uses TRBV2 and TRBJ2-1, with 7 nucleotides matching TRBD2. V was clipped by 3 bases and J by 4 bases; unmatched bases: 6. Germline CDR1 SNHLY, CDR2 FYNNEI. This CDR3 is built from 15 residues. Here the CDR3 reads CASSDGGRGYNEQFF. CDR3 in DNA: TGTGCCAGCAGTGACGGCGGGAGAGGATACAATGAGCAGTTCTTC.

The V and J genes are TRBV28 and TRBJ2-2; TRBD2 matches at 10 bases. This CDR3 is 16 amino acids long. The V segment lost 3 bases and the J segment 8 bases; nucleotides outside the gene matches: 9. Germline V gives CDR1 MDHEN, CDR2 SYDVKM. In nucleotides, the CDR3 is TGTGCCAGCAGTTTCGGGCTCCTAGCGGGAGTGGGGGAGCTGTTTTTT. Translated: CASSFGLLAGVGELFF.

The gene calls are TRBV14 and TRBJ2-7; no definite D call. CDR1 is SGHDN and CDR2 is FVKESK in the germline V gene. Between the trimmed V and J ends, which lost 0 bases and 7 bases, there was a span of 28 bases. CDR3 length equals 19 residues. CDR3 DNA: TGTGCCAGCAGCCAAGATCGATTAAGTGGGGTAGAGGTGGTATGGGAGCAGTACTTC. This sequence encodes CASSQDRLSGVEVVWEQYF.

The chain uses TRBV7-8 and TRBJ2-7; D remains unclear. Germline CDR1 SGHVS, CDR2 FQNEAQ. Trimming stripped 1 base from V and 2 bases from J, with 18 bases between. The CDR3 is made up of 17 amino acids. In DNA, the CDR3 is TGTGCCAGCAGCTTAGAATCTGGCAGTATAGTTCCCTACGAGCAGTACTTC. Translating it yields CASSLESGSIVPYEQYF.

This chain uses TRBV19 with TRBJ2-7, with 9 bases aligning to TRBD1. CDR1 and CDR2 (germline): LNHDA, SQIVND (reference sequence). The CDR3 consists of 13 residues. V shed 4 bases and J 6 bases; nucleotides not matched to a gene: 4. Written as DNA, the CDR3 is TGTGCCAGTAGTACAACAGGGGGCGCCGAGCAGTACTTC. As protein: CASSTTGGAEQYF.

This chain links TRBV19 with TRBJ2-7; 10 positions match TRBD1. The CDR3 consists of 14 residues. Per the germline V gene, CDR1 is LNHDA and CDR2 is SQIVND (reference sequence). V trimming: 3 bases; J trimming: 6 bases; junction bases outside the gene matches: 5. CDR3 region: CASSMGQGLVEQYF. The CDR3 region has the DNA TGTGCCAGTAGTATGGGACAGGGGTTGGTCGAGCAGTACTTC.

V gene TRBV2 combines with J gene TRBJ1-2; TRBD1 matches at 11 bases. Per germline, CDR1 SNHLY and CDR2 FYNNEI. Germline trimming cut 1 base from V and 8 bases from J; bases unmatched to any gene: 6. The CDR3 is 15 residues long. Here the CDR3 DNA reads TGTGCCAGCAGTGAAGAGGGACAGGGGGTTTTGGGCTACACCTTC. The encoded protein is CASSEEGQGVLGYTF. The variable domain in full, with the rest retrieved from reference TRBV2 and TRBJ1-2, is EPEVTQTPSHQVTQMGQEVILRCVPISNHLYFYWYRQILGQKVEFLVSFYNNEISEKSEIFDDQFSVERPDGSNFTLKIRSTKLEDSAMYFCASSEEGQGVLGYTFGSGTRLTVV.